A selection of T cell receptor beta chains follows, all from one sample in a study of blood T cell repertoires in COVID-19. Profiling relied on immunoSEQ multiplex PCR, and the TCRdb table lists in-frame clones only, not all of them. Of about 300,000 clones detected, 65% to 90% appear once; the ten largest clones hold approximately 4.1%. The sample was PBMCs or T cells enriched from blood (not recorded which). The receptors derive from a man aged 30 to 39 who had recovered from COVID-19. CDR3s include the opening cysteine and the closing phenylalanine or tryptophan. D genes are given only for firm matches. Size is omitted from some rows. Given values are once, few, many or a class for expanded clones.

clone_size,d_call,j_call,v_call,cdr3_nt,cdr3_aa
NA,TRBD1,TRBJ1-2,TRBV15,TGTGCCTCAAGTCCCGGGGACAGGGTCTATGGCTACACCTTC,CASSPGDRVYGYTF
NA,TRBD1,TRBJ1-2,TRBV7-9,TGTGCCAGCAGTACAGGGGGTTCTAACTATGGCTACACCTTC,CASSTGGSNYGYTF
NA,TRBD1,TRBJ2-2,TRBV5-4,TGTGCCAGCAGCCTACAGGGGGCGAACACCGGGGAGCTGTTTTTT,CASSLQGANTGELFF
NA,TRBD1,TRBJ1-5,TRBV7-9,TGTGCCAGCAGCTTAGCGACAGGGGGTCAGCCCCAGCATTTT,CASSLATGGQPQHF
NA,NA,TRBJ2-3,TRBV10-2,TGCGCCAGCAGTGCGGGACTCGCCAACGGGGGCACAGATACGCAGTATTTT,CASSAGLANGGTDTQYF
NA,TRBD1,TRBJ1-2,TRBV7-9,TGTGCCAGCAGCACAGGGGGACAGGGATTGTATGGCTACACCTTC,CASSTGGQGLYGYTF
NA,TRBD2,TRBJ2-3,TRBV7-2,TGTGCCAGCAGCTTAACCAGCGGGAGTTATACAGATACGCAGTATTTT,CASSLTSGSYTDTQYF
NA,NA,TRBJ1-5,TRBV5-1,TGCGCCAGCAGCTCTGGACAGTACAATCAGCCCCAGCATTTT,CASSSGQYNQPQHF
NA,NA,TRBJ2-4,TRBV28,TGTGCCAGCAGTCGCGAAAACATTCAGTACTTC,CASSRENIQYF
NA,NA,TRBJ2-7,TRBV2,TGTGCCAGCAGCGGACAAGGCTTATTCTACGAGCAGTACTTC,CASSGQGLFYEQYF
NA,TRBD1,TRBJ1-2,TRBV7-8,TGTGCCAGCAGCTTAGACAGGGGAGGAGGATATGGCTACACCTTC,CASSLDRGGGYGYTF
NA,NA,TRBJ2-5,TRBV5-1,TGCGCCAGCAGCTTGGGGCCCGTATCCTTAGAGACCCAGTACTTC,CASSLGPVSLETQYF
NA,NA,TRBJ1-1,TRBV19,TGTGCCAGTACTGAACAGATCTACACTGAAGCTTTCTTT,CASTEQIYTEAFF
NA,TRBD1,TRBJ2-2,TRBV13,TGTGCCAGCAGCCCTTCGACTGCCTTACAGGGGGCAAAAACCGGGGAGCTGTTTTTT,CASSPSTALQGAKTGELFF
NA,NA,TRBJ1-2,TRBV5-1,TGCGCCAGCAGCGGGGAGACAGGAACCTATGGCTACACCTTC,CASSGETGTYGYTF
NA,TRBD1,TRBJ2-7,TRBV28,TGTGCCAGCAGTAATAGCCCGGGACAGGGGAACTGGGAGCAGTACTTC,CASSNSPGQGNWEQYF
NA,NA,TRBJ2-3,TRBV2,TGTGCCAGCAAATTGGTCGGGCGGGGCCAACGGACTAACACAGATACGCAGTATTTT,CASKLVGRGQRTNTDTQYF
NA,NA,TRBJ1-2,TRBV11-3,TGTGCCAGCAGCTTGTTAGGGGATGGCTACACCTTC,CASSLLGDGYTF
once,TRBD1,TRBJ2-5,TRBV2,TGTGCCAGCAGTCACGACAGGGCGGAGACCCAGTACTTC,CASSHDRAETQYF
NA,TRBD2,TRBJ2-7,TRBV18,TGTGCCAGCTCACCTAGCGGGGGAAGCTCCTACGAGCAGTACTTC,CASSPSGGSSYEQYF
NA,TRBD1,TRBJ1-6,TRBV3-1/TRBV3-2,TGTGCCAGCAGCGCACCGGGACAGTGGAATTCACCCCTCCACTTT,CASSAPGQWNSPLHF
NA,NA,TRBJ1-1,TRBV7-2,TGTGCCAGCAGCTTATATAGGCAGGGCACTGAAGCTTTCTTT,CASSLYRQGTEAFF
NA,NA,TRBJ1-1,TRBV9,TGTGCCAGCAGCGTAGAGGCAGGAACTGAAGCTTTCTTT,CASSVEAGTEAFF
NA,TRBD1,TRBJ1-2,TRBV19,TGTGCCAGTAGTGGGGACAGACTTTATGGCTACACCTTC,CASSGDRLYGYTF
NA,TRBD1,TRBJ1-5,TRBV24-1,TGTGCCACCACCATTAGGGACAGGGGGCGCGGGAATCAGCCCCAGCATTTT,CATTIRDRGRGNQPQHF
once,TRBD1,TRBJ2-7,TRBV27,TGTGCCAGCAGTTTCCAGGACAGGGTAGGATCCTACGAGCAGTACTTC,CASSFQDRVGSYEQYF
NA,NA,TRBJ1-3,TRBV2,TGTGCCAGCAGTGGGTCACACCTGGGAAACACCATATATTTT,CASSGSHLGNTIYF
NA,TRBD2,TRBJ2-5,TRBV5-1,TGCGCCAGCAGTGCGGGGGGAGGGGAGACCCAGTACTTC,CASSAGGGETQYF
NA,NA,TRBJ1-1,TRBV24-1,TGTGCCACCGCTCCTTTTGAGGGGAACACTGAAGCTTTCTTT,CATAPFEGNTEAFF
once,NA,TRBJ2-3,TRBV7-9,TGTGCCAGCAGCTCCCTGGCAGTGAGCACAGATACGCAGTATTTT,CASSSLAVSTDTQYF
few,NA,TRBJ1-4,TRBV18,TGTGCCAGCTCACCGGCAGGGGCCCTCGTTAATGAAAAACTGTTTTTT,CASSPAGALVNEKLFF
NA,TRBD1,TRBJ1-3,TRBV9,TGTGCCAGCAGCTCCACAGGGGGCAGGGGAAACACCATATATTTT,CASSSTGGRGNTIYF
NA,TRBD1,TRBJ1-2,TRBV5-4,TGTGCCAGCAGCTTACAGGGGACGGACTATGGCTACACCTTC,CASSLQGTDYGYTF
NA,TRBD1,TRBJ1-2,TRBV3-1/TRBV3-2,TGTGCCAGCAGCCTAAGATCTGGGACAGTCTTTGGCTACACCTTC,CASSLRSGTVFGYTF
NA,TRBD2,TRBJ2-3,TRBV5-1,TGCGCCAGCAAGGGGACGGGACTAGCGGGGGGGCGTCGCACAGATACGCAGTATTTT,CASKGTGLAGGRRTDTQYF
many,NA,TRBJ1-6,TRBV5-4,TGTGCCAGCAGCTTTGCGCAGGGTGAAAATTCACCCCTCCACTTT,CASSFAQGENSPLHF
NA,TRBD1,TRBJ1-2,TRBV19,TGTGCCAGTAGTATCCGGACAGGGGTCTATGGCTACACCTTC,CASSIRTGVYGYTF
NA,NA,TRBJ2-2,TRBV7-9,TGTGCCAGCAGTGGGGCGGGGCGATACCGAGCGAACACCGGGGAGCTGTTTTTT,CASSGAGRYRANTGELFF
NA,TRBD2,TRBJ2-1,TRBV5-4,TGTGCCAGCAGCTTCGGTAGCGGGAGCTCCTACAATGAGCAGTTCTTC,CASSFGSGSSYNEQFF
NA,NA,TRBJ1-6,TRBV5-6,TGTGCCAGCAGCTTTGACAGCACGGGTAATTCACCCCTCCACTTT,CASSFDSTGNSPLHF
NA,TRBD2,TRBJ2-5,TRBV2,TGTGCCAGCAGGACCTGGCCTACTAGCGGGGGGTCGGAGACCCAGTACTTC,CASRTWPTSGGSETQYF
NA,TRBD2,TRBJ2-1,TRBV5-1,TGCGCCAGCAGCCTGCCTCTAGCGGGGGGGTCGTACAATGAGCAGTTCTTC,CASSLPLAGGSYNEQFF
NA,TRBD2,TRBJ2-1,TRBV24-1,TGTGCCACCGCCGGGAGGACTAGCTTCTACAATGAGCAGTTCTTC,CATAGRTSFYNEQFF
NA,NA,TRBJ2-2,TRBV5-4,TGTGCCAGCAGCTCCGGGACTCAGAACACCGGGGAGCTGTTTTTT,CASSSGTQNTGELFF
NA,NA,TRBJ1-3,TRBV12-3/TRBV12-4,TGTGTCATCAAAGGGGGTTCTGGAAACACCATATATTTT,CVIKGGSGNTIYF
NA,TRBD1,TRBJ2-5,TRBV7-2,TGTGCCAGCAGCTCTGAGGGGACAGGGTCAGAGACCCAGTACTTC,CASSSEGTGSETQYF
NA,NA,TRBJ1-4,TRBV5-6,TGTGCCAGCAGCCCGCGGCCATGGATCGGTGAAAAACTGTTTTTT,CASSPRPWIGEKLFF
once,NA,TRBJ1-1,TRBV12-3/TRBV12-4,TGTGCCAGCAGTCCCTCGGGCACTGAAGCTTTCTTT,CASSPSGTEAFF
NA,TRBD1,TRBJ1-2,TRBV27,TGTGCCAGCAGTGGACAGGGTAAATATGGCTACACCTTC,CASSGQGKYGYTF
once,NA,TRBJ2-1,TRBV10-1,TGCGCCAGCAGTGACCGGGATGAGCAGTTCTTC,CASSDRDEQFF
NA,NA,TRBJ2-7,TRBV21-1,TGTGCCAGCAGCAAAAAATATGGGCAGCAGGTCCCTTTCTACGAGCAGTACTTC,CASSKKYGQQVPFYEQYF
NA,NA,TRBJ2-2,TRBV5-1,TGCGCCAGCAGCCCTGGGGCAGGAAACGCCGGGGAGCTGTTTTTT,CASSPGAGNAGELFF
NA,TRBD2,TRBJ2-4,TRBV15,TGTGCCACCAGCACCCCCGGGACTAGCAAAGCCAAAAACATTCAGTACTTC,CATSTPGTSKAKNIQYF
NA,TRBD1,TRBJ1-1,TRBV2,TGTGCCAGCAATCCGCAGGGGGGGAACACTGAAGCTTTCTTT,CASNPQGGNTEAFF